This T cell receptor beta chain comes out of a study of spatial heterogeneity in lung cancer. Study-level background: Alpha-chain sequences were detected in numbers that were consistently lower than beta-chain sequences. Raw-read counts averaged over ten per unique TCR and UMI combination. Whole-study findings and limits: Tumor TCRs that were ubiquitous and expanded showed up in blood more at resection than follow-up.

The library protocol tagged each TCR cDNA with a unique molecular identifier. One entry per CDR3 protein results from TCRdb running MiXCR on the 5' RACE reads. The sample holds about 82,000 distinct CDR3 sequences, 10% to 15% seen once. In germline, CDR1 is SQVTM, CDR2 ANQGSEA. This CDR3 is built from 16 residues. V lost 0 bases to trimming and J lost 2 bases, with 15 bases between them. The time point here: sample taken at primary tumor resection. Whole RNA from tumor, nontumor lung or frozen PBMC was sequenced unsorted. About this clonotype: The antigen is unknown.

This rearrangement joins TRBV29-1 to TRBJ2-3; D remains unclear. Sequenced material: PBMCs, taken at surgery. This TCR was recovered from a male donor with early-stage non-small cell lung cancer. CDR3 region: CSVEDARRVDTDTQYF. The CDR3 DNA is TGCAGCGTTGAAGATGCCCGACGTGTCGACACAGATACGCAGTATTTT.